A single sample gave rise to the 15 T cell receptor beta chains below, sequenced in a study of OX40 agonist ivuxolimab in advanced cancers. Only in-frame clones appear in the TCRdb table, and some are missing; sequencing was by immunoSEQ multiplex PCR. Of 35,000 to 45,000 clones in the sample, less than 85% were seen once. The input for sequencing was CD4+ or CD8+ T cells sorted from blood, taken in a trial of the OX40 agonist ivuxolimab. These receptors were taken from an adult with an advanced solid tumor such as melanoma, head and neck, liver or kidney cancer.

The chain combines TRBV4-1 with TRBJ1-3; weak D call: TRBD1 (5 bases). The V gene's germline CDR1 is MGHRA and CDR2 YSYEKL. V was cut by 4 bases and J by 0 bases, with 10 bases left in between. The CDR3 length is 15 residues. CDR3 loop: CASSPLQGSGNTIYF. DNA of the CDR3: TGCGCCAGCAGCCCCCTCCAGGGCTCTGGAAACACCATATATTTT.

The V gene is TRBV11-2, the J gene TRBJ2-3; a weak D match, TRBD2 (5 bases). V shed 4 bases and J shed 5 bases, with 19 bases lying between them. The CDR3 is made up of 16 amino acids. Germline V gene sequence: CDR1 SGHAT, CDR2 FQNNGV. CDR3 bases: TGTGCCAGCAGCTACCCATTACCGGCCGGAGGAGATACGCAGTATTTT. Protein sequence: CASSYPLPAGGDTQYF.

This rearrangement joins TRBV9 to TRBJ2-1, with TRBD1 matching 10 bases. Germline V gene sequence: CDR1 SGDLS, CDR2 YYNGEE. Trimming took 7 bases from V and 9 from J; bases not matched to a gene: 7. The CDR3 is 13 amino acids. CDR3 protein: CASRPGTGVEQFF. For the CDR3, the DNA is TGTGCCAGCCGTCCCGGGACAGGGGTTGAGCAGTTCTTC.

This chain uses TRBV15 with TRBJ2-5, with D maybe TRBD1 (8 bases). The V gene lost 7 bases and the J gene lost 7 bases, with 19 bases spanning the gap. Germline lookup yields CDR1 LNHNV and CDR2 YYDKDF (reference sequence). The CDR3 is made up of 14 amino acids. CDR3 DNA: TGTGCCACCACCAGGGGGCGGGGGCAGGGGACCCAGTACTTC. This translates into CATTRGRGQGTQYF.

This chain links TRBV7-6 with TRBJ2-5; TRBD1 is a possible D gene (6 bases). Germline CDR1 SGHVS, CDR2 FNYEAQ. V shed 6 bases and J shed 5 bases, with 13 bases lying between them. This CDR3 spans 13 amino acids. The CDR3 coding sequence is TGTGCCAGCAGATCCACAGGGAGCGAGACCCAGTACTTC. Encoded protein: CASRSTGSETQYF.

V gene TRBV7-6 combines with J gene TRBJ2-5, with 7 bases matching TRBD1. Trimming at V came to 5 bases and at J to 4 bases, leaving 10 bases not matched to a gene. The CDR3 runs to 15 residues. Germline CDR1 SGHVS, CDR2 FNYEAQ. CDR3 protein: CASSENRGAVETQYF. DNA for the CDR3: TGTGCCAGCAGCGAAAACAGGGGCGCGGTAGAGACCCAGTACTTC.

This clone came up a few times. The chain has TRBV4-1 and TRBJ1-2; no clear D gene. This CDR3 has 13 residues. Looked up from germline, CDR1 is MGHRA and CDR2 is YSYEKL. The V end lost 4 bases, the J end lost 6 bases, and 12 bases lay between the germline ends. Here the CDR3 reads CASSRRPSDGYTF. Here the CDR3 DNA reads TGCGCCAGCAGCCGCCGACCATCGGATGGCTACACCTTC.

V is TRBV6-5 and J is TRBJ2-1, with TRBD2 matching 8 bases. From germline, CDR1 is MNHEY and CDR2 SVGAGI. The CDR3 runs 15 residues. V lost 5 bases, J lost 1 base, and 4 bases stayed unmatched. Here the CDR3 DNA reads TGTGCCAGCAGTCTCAGCGGGGGTTCCTACAATGAGCAGTTCTTC. Translating it yields CASSLSGGSYNEQFF.

This chain uses TRBV6-5 with TRBJ1-1, with 10 bases identical to TRBD1. Looked up from germline, CDR1 is MNHEY and CDR2 is SVGAGI. V shed 7 bases and J 10 bases; nucleotides not matched to a gene: 12. This CDR3 is 14 amino acids long. CDR3 loop: CASTPGQGGSGAFF. CDR3 nucleotides: TGTGCCAGCACTCCCGGACAGGGGGGTAGCGGAGCTTTCTTT.

The gene calls are TRBV4-3 and TRBJ2-5; 11 bases are shared with TRBD2. V dropped 5 bases and J dropped 3; count of bases not matched to a gene: 2. Germline loops: CDR1 LGHNA, CDR2 YSLEER. The CDR3 length is 14 residues. The CDR3 loop is CASSVLAGEETQYF. For the CDR3, the DNA is TGCGCCAGCAGCGTACTAGCGGGGGAAGAGACCCAGTACTTC.

The gene calls are TRBV28 and TRBJ1-1, with D perhaps matching TRBD1 (5 bases). Trimming shortened V by 7 bases and J by 3 bases, and 15 bases separated the two germline ends. The CDR3 is 14 amino acids. Germline assignment: CDR1 MDHEN and CDR2 SYDVKM. CDR3 nucleotides: TGTGCCAGCACCGCGGGACCGGCGGACACTGAAGCTTTCTTT. Its protein product is CASTAGPADTEAFF.

This chain joins TRBV7-9 and TRBJ2-1, with a weak D call TRBD2 (6 bases). CDR3 length: 14 amino acids. Germline V gene sequence: CDR1 SEHNR, CDR2 FQNEAQ (reference sequence). V gave up 8 bases and J gave up 5 bases, with 16 bases separating them. Written as DNA, the CDR3 is TGTGCCAGCGCGGGACGCGGTTGGGACAATGAGCAGTTCTTC. It translates to CASAGRGWDNEQFF.

This sequence joins TRBV15 and TRBJ2-1; 15 nucleotides align to TRBD2. This CDR3 has 14 residues. Germline CDR1 reads LNHNV; CDR2 reads YYDKDF (reference sequence). J lost 7 bases, V lost 8 bases, and 3 bases had no gene match. CDR3 nucleotides: TGTGCCACCCGGACTAGCGGGAGGGCGAATGAGCAGTTCTTC. Translation gives CATRTSGRANEQFF.

This clone is medium-sized in the sample. The gene calls are TRBV6-1 and TRBJ2-7; TRBD2 matches 12 bases. The CDR3 is made up of 16 amino acids. With 4 bases clipped from V and 3 bases from J, the junction kept 7 bases outside the gene matches. In germline, CDR1 is MNHNS, CDR2 SASEGT. CDR3 in amino acids: CASSVRLAGAHYEQYF. The CDR3 coding sequence is TGTGCCAGCAGTGTTCGACTAGCGGGGGCGCACTACGAGCAGTACTTC.

The chain employs TRBV6-1 and TRBJ2-3, with D possibly being TRBD2 (5 bases). The V end was cut by 0 bases, the J end by 2 bases, with 9 bases between. CDR3 size: 15 residues. CDR1 and CDR2 from the germline V gene are MNHNS and SASEGT. The CDR3 reads CASSEARDPTDTQYF. The CDR3 DNA follows: TGTGCCAGCAGTGAAGCCCGGGATCCCACAGATACGCAGTATTTT.